This T cell receptor beta chain emerged from a study of technical replicates of blood from a handful of donors. TCRdb's table, derived via immunoSEQ multiplex PCR, lists solely in-frame clones and lacks some. The repertoire holds about 81,000 clones, with around 96% as singletons. Germline CDR1 and CDR2: SGHRS and YFSETQ. CDR3 length equals 13 residues. V shed 2 bases, J shed 5 bases, and the junction held 1 base outside the gene matches. V usage is TRBV5-1 and J usage is TRBJ1-1; 9 bases match TRBD1. The TCR was taken from a human donor in good health. Sequenced material: T cells isolated from PBMCs. The CDR3 protein is CASSLQGATEAFF. CDR3 in DNA: TGCGCCAGCAGCTTACAGGGGGCAACTGAAGCTTTCTTT.